This T cell receptor beta chain was identified during a study of T cells in Graves' hyperthyroidism and ophthalmopathy. Points from the study as a whole: Among clonotypes expanded in thyroid above 0.001, most were also found in blood.

Concerning this clonotype itself: Its antigen remains unknown.

The CDR3 totals 13 residues. Germline-derived CDR1 and CDR2 are SQVTM and ANQGSEA. Unmatched junction bases numbered 10, after V lost 7 bases and J lost 4 bases. Pregnant or lactating patients were excluded, as were those with uncontrolled infection or other autoimmune disease. Clinicians diagnosed patients from clinical symptoms, serum thyroxine and TRAb, thyroid ultrasound and orbital computed tomography. RNA transcripts gave rise to amplified TCR beta CDR3 regions. An initial round of RT-PCR targeting the TCR CDR3 relied on the HTBI primer set. MiXCR, run by TCRdb on the multiplex PCR reads, gives a single entry per CDR3 protein. This sample carries roughly 510,000 distinct CDR3 sequences, around 50% of them seen once, and the ten largest clones take around two fifths.

The sample comprised peripheral blood or thyroid tissue (not recorded which). The TCR sequence derives from an adult woman with Graves' disease, either hyperthyroidism or ophthalmopathy (not recorded which). The V call is TRBV29-1, the J call TRBJ2-7, with 7 nucleotides matching TRBD1. The DNA of the CDR3 is TGCAGCGCCTTGAGGGGGACAGTGTACGAGCAGTACTTC. Protein: CSALRGTVYEQYF.